The 30 T cell receptor beta chains presented below share a single source sample, sequenced in a study of shared clonotypes between healthy human individuals. Assay: immunoSEQ multiplex PCR; the TCRdb copy retains only in-frame clones and omits some. The table shows about 610,000 clones, with more than 95% occurring only once. Sequenced material: naive CD4+ T cells sorted from blood. Noted subset: CD45RA+ positively selected. All receptors come from a woman younger than 45 in good health.

This clone showed up just once. This rearrangement joins TRBV6-5 to TRBJ1-2, with 9 nucleotides matching TRBD1. CDR3 length: 15 residues. Per germline, CDR1 MNHEY and CDR2 SVGAGI. V lost 7 bases to trimming and J lost 0 bases; unmatched junction nucleotides: 6. This chain's CDR3 is CASNKQGASNYGYTF. In DNA form, the CDR3 reads TGTGCCAGCAACAAACAGGGGGCATCTAACTATGGCTACACCTTC.

The chain joins TRBV15 to TRBJ1-5; 7 bases match TRBD1. The V segment lost 0 bases and the J segment 0 bases; nucleotides outside the gene matches: 11. Germline V gives CDR1 LNHNV, CDR2 YYDKDF (reference sequence). CDR3 size: 19 residues. The CDR3 DNA reads TGTGCCACCAGCAGAGATCAGTGGGCAGGGGGGATTAGCAATCAGCCCCAGCATTTT. As protein: CATSRDQWAGGISNQPQHF. Filled out from reference TRBV15 and TRBJ1-5, the complete variable domain reads DAMVIQNPRYQVTQFGKPVTLSCSQTLNHNVMYWYQQKSSQAPKLLFHYYDKDFNNEADTPDNFQSRRPNTSFCFLDIRSPGLGDTAMYLCATSRDQWAGGISNQPQHFGDGTRLSIL.

The CDR3 nucleotides are TGTGCCAGCAGCTTTTTTCTCGACAGGGAGGTTGCGCCCCAGCATTTT. It translates to CASSFFLDREVAPQHF. The chain joins TRBV5-5 to TRBJ1-5; TRBD1 matches 7 bases. The junction had 14 bases not matched to a gene; V was cut back by 2 bases and J by 9 bases. The CDR3 is made up of 16 amino acids. Germline V CDR1 and CDR2: SGHKS, YYEKEE (reference sequence).

The chain joins TRBV28 to TRBJ2-5; perhaps TRBD2 as D (6 bases). This CDR3 comprises 12 residues. Trimming stripped 7 bases from V and 5 bases from J, with 11 bases between. Germline CDR1 MDHEN, CDR2 SYDVKM. CDR3 sequence (DNA): TGTGCCAGCACTTCGGCGGGGGAGACCCAGTACTTC. Residues: CASTSAGETQYF.

This clone was counted once. Written as DNA, the CDR3 is TGTGCCAGCAGTCCGGACAGGGGGGAGCTCAATGAGCAGTTCTTC. Encoded protein: CASSPDRGELNEQFF. The chain uses TRBV6-5 and TRBJ2-1, with TRBD1 matching over 10 bases. The CDR3 sequence is 15 residues long. V gave up 5 bases and J gave up 6 bases; unmatched junction bases: 7. Germline V gene data show CDR1 as MNHEY and CDR2 as SVGAGI.

This chain joins TRBV7-8 and TRBJ1-2; D unresolved. CDR1 and CDR2 from the germline V gene are SGHVS and FQNEAQ. The CDR3 spans 15 residues. Trimming shortened V by 5 bases and J by 6 bases, and 19 bases separated the two germline ends. Written as DNA, the CDR3 is TGTGCCAGCAGCCAAACTGAGAGCGGGGTCCATGGCTACACCTTC. Encoded protein: CASSQTESGVHGYTF.

This chain links TRBV11-2 with TRBJ1-3, with a weak D call TRBD1 (5 bases). Germline V lookup: CDR1 SGHAT, CDR2 FQNNGV. The ends were cut back, 4 bases at V and 0 bases at J, with 16 bases in the middle. The CDR3 spans 17 residues. This chain's CDR3 is CASSYFGALSSGNTIYF. The CDR3 DNA is TGTGCCAGCAGCTACTTCGGGGCCTTGAGCTCTGGAAACACCATATATTTT.

This clone came up once. The V call is TRBV29-1, the J call TRBJ1-2, with D maybe TRBD1 (5 bases). Germline values: CDR1 SQVTM, CDR2 ANQGSEA. The CDR3 sequence is 11 residues long. The V end lost 7 bases, the J end lost 7 bases, and 13 bases lay between the germline ends. For the CDR3, the DNA is TGCAGCGCCGGGGACGTCTCTGGCTACACCTTC. Translated, it gives CSAGDVSGYTF.

This clone was seen once. The rearrangement uses TRBV18 and TRBJ1-2, with D possibly TRBD1 on 6 matching bases. Germline V gene data show CDR1 as KGHSH and CDR2 as LQKENI. The CDR3 is 17 amino acids. The V and J ends lost 1 base and 4 bases respectively, with 19 bases between them. DNA of the CDR3: TGTGCCAGCTCACCACGTCAACAGGGTAATATCGCCTATGGCTACACCTTC. Protein product: CASSPRQQGNIAYGYTF.

This chain joins TRBV5-1 and TRBJ2-5; no clear D gene. The V and J ends lost 5 bases and 2 bases respectively, with 4 bases between them. The CDR3 is made up of 11 amino acids. Germline values: CDR1 SGHRS, CDR2 YFSETQ. The CDR3 sequence is CASRSQETQYF. CDR3 sequence (DNA): TGCGCCAGCAGATCACAAGAGACCCAGTACTTC.

This rearrangement joins TRBV27 to TRBJ2-1, with TRBD2 matching over 12 bases. CDR3 length: 16 residues. V gave up 5 bases and J gave up 0 bases; unmatched junction bases: 2. Germline V CDR1 and CDR2: MNHEY, SMNVEV (reference sequence). The CDR3 bases are TGTGCCAGCAGTCGACTAGCGGGAGACTCCTACAATGAGCAGTTCTTC. Protein: CASSRLAGDSYNEQFF.

The genes are TRBV18 and TRBJ2-7, with D maybe TRBD1 (7 bases). Germline loops: CDR1 KGHSH, CDR2 LQKENI. The CDR3 totals 17 residues. The V end was cut by 0 bases, the J end by 4 bases, with 19 bases between. DNA for the CDR3: TGTGCCAGCTCACCACCGGGGTTAAGGCAGGGGGGATACGAGCAGTACTTC. Amino acids: CASSPPGLRQGGYEQYF.

Remarks on this clone: At the DNA level, this CDR3 is encoded by other sequences in the same sample as well. V is TRBV4-1 and J is TRBJ2-1; no reliable D call. There are 13 residues in the CDR3. Trimming left V 1 base short and J 4 bases short, with 5 bases between. In germline, CDR1 is MGHRA, CDR2 YSYEKL. The CDR3, as DNA: TGCGCCAGCAGCCAAGCCGAATACAATGAGCAGTTCTTC. Protein: CASSQAEYNEQFF.

The chain uses TRBV2 and TRBJ2-1; 7 bases match TRBD2. Per germline, CDR1 SNHLY and CDR2 FYNNEI. Trimming at V came to 0 bases and at J to 3 bases, leaving 5 bases not matched to a gene. This CDR3 contains 16 residues. The CDR3 DNA follows: TGTGCCAGCAGTGAAGCAGAAGGGACTAACTACAATGAGCAGTTCTTC. This gives the protein CASSEAEGTNYNEQFF.

This clone has a single count. The chain links TRBV11-1 to TRBJ1-6; D gene uncertain. The CDR3 is 13 amino acids. CDR1 and CDR2 (germline): SGHAT, FQDESV (reference sequence). V was clipped by 4 bases and J by 9 bases, with 10 bases between them. CDR3 DNA sequence: TGTGCCAGCAGCTCCGGAATAGCTTCACCCCTCCACTTT. Translating it yields CASSSGIASPLHF.

This clone was seen once. The rearrangement uses TRBV6-5 and TRBJ1-2; D is undetermined. Per the germline V gene, CDR1 is MNHEY and CDR2 is SVGAGI. The CDR3 has 13 amino acids. The germline V and J ends were trimmed by 6 bases and 4 bases, with 12 bases remaining between them. CDR3 protein: CASSDWRSYGYTF. The DNA for the CDR3 is TGTGCCAGCAGCGACTGGAGGAGCTATGGCTACACCTTC.

The chain is built from TRBV10-3 and TRBJ2-3; the match to TRBD2 covers 9 bases. The germline V gene encodes CDR1 ENHRY and CDR2 SYGVKD. The CDR3 is 13 residues long. V lost 6 bases to trimming and J lost 4 bases; unmatched junction nucleotides: 2. CDR3 nucleotide sequence: TGTGCCATCAGGGGACTAGCAGCAGATACGCAGTATTTT. Its protein is CAIRGLAADTQYF.

V is TRBV5-4 and J is TRBJ2-3; 11 nucleotides agree with TRBD1. This CDR3 spans 14 amino acids. The germline V gene encodes CDR1 SGHNT and CDR2 YYREEE (reference sequence). J gave up 9 bases and V 1 base, and 4 bases lay outside the gene matches. The CDR3 spells CASSLRTGGGTQYF. The CDR3 DNA is TGTGCCAGCAGCTTGCGGACAGGGGGCGGGACGCAGTATTTT.

This rearrangement joins TRBV2 to TRBJ2-2; D might be TRBD1 (6 bases). In germline, CDR1 is SNHLY, CDR2 FYNNEI. Deletions cut 2 bases from V and 6 bases from J, with 7 bases between. CDR3 length: 13 residues. The CDR3 nucleotides are TGTGCCAGCAGTGAATACAGGGCCGGGGAGCTGTTTTTT. It encodes CASSEYRAGELFF.

The sample holds one count of this clone. This chain connects TRBV15 to TRBJ2-7, with TRBD2 matching 10 bases. CDR1 and CDR2 from the germline V gene are LNHNV and YYDKDF (reference sequence). The junction had 9 bases not matched to a gene; V was cut back by 4 bases and J by 3 bases. The CDR3 sequence is 16 residues long. CDR3 loop: CATSTRTSGKNYEQYF. Here the CDR3 DNA reads TGTGCCACCAGCACCCGGACTAGCGGAAAAAACTACGAGCAGTACTTC.

The genes are TRBV19 and TRBJ1-5; D might be TRBD1 (6 bases). Germline V CDR1 and CDR2: LNHDA, SQIVND (reference sequence). V was clipped by 3 bases and J by 4 bases, with 13 bases between them. CDR3 length: 15 residues. The CDR3, as DNA: TGTGCCAGTAGTATGGTTTGGGGGGCAAATCAGCCCCAGCATTTT. It is translated as CASSMVWGANQPQHF. The whole variable domain, filled in from reference TRBV19 and TRBJ1-5, reads DGGITQSPKYLFRKEGQNVTLSCEQNLNHDAMYWYRQDPGQGLRLIYYSQIVNDFQKGDIAEGYSVSREKKESFPLTVTSAQKNPTAFYLCASSMVWGANQPQHFGDGTRLSIL.

V is TRBV5-1 and J is TRBJ1-1, with D possibly TRBD1 on 5 matching bases. Germline loops: CDR1 SGHRS, CDR2 YFSETQ. CDR3 length: 14 residues. Trimming removed 4 bases from V and 3 bases from J, with 13 bases in between. The CDR3 here is CASSETVGDTEAFF. CDR3 nucleotide sequence: TGCGCCAGCAGCGAGACGGTGGGGGACACTGAAGCTTTCTTT.

This clone came up once. The chain has TRBV28 and TRBJ2-1; D gene unclear. Germline CDR1 reads MDHEN; CDR2 reads SYDVKM. This CDR3 spans 13 amino acids. The V gene lost 4 bases and the J gene lost 6 bases, with 10 bases spanning the gap. This CDR3 is CASSSQLRNEQFF. DNA of the CDR3: TGTGCCAGCAGTTCCCAACTCCGCAATGAGCAGTTCTTC.

The chain carries TRBV18 and TRBJ2-1; 10 nucleotides agree with TRBD2. Trimming removed 3 bases from V and 2 bases from J; junction bases left unmatched: 7. The CDR3 is made up of 17 amino acids. Germline-derived CDR1 and CDR2 are KGHSH and LQKENI. As DNA, the CDR3 is TGTGCCAGCTCACCTCTCCCTAGCGGGAGAACCTACAATGAGCAGTTCTTC. Translated, it gives CASSPLPSGRTYNEQFF.

The J gene is TRBJ2-7, the V gene TRBV27; 11 bases are a match to TRBD2. The germline CDR1 and CDR2 sequences are MNHEY and SMNVEV (reference sequence). J gave up 3 bases and V 5 bases, and 30 bases lay outside the gene matches. The CDR3 runs to 23 residues. The CDR3 loop is CASSPAPTWQGELPGLADYEQYF. The DNA for the CDR3 is TGTGCCAGCAGTCCCGCCCCGACGTGGCAGGGAGAACTACCGGGACTAGCGGACTACGAGCAGTACTTC.

This clone was seen a handful of times. The chain uses TRBV18 and TRBJ2-2; a possible D gene is TRBD1 (6 bases). Germline V gives CDR1 KGHSH, CDR2 LQKENI. V lost 6 bases to trimming and J lost 1 base, with 15 bases between them. The CDR3 has 16 residues. CDR3 coding DNA: TGTGCCAGCTCCAATACAGGGACAAGGAACACCGGGGAGCTGTTTTTT. Amino acid sequence: CASSNTGTRNTGELFF.

The V gene is TRBV7-2, the J gene TRBJ2-7; 11 bases line up with TRBD2. This CDR3 contains 16 residues. Germline loops: CDR1 SGHTA, CDR2 FQGNSA. J was trimmed by 5 bases and V by 3 bases; bases with no gene match: 9. CDR3 DNA sequence: TGTGCCAGCAGCTTTCGACTAGCGGGGCATTTCGACGAGCAGTACTTC. Translation: CASSFRLAGHFDEQYF.

This chain connects TRBV19 to TRBJ2-3; 8 nucleotides agree with TRBD2. The CDR3 is made up of 16 amino acids. The germline V gene encodes CDR1 LNHDA and CDR2 SQIVND (reference sequence). V shed 3 bases, J shed 2 bases, and the junction held 7 bases outside the gene matches. CDR3 loop: CASSIGTSGVTDTQYF. The CDR3 DNA sequence: TGTGCCAGTAGTATCGGAACTAGCGGAGTCACAGATACGCAGTATTTT.

This clone was seen just once. The J gene is TRBJ1-1, the V gene TRBV6-5; the D gene is possibly TRBD1 (6 bases). Germline CDR1 MNHEY, CDR2 SVGAGI. Trimming cost V 3 bases and J 3 bases, with 17 bases left between them. The length of the CDR3 is 16 residues. The CDR3 DNA sequence: TGTGCCAGCAGTTATGGTGGGGGCCGCGGGCACACTGAAGCTTTCTTT. It encodes CASSYGGGRGHTEAFF.

The CDR3 nucleotides are TGTGCCAGTAGTACCCTACACAGGGGACGTTTAGCGAACACTGAAGCTTTCTTT. It yields the protein CASSTLHRGRLANTEAFF. This chain connects TRBV19 to TRBJ1-1; 7 bases fit TRBD1. The CDR3 is made up of 18 amino acids. The V gene end was trimmed by 4 bases and the J gene end by 1 base; junction bases not matched to a gene: 15. The V gene's germline CDR1 is LNHDA and CDR2 SQIVND (reference sequence).